Detailed here is one T cell receptor beta chain. Per the germline V gene, CDR1 is SGHTA and CDR2 is FQGTGA. The CDR3 runs 14 residues. V trimming: 5 bases; J trimming: 6 bases; junction bases outside the gene matches: 6. Original handling: Cell counts per sample came from amplifying reference gene primers. The method was immunoSEQ multiplex PCR; TCRdb's version includes in-frame clones alone and lacks a portion of them. V, J and clone size are those of that table, while D and trimming were read from the DNA. Of roughly 260,000 clones listed, 88% are singletons. The entry originates in a study of blood T cell repertoires in COVID-19. Overall study: Donors in the United States, Italy and Spain gave samples during acute or convalescent COVID-19. In each case, the material was cDNA or gDNA derived from T cells, B-cell-depleted T cells, or PBMCs.

The receptor was derived from a man in his 60s who had recovered from COVID-19. Sequenced input: peripheral blood. V is TRBV7-3 and J is TRBJ2-3; 9 nucleotides line up with TRBD1. CDR3 nucleotide sequence: TGTGCCAGCAGCCTCGGGACAGGGCCTGATACGCAGTATTTT. This gives the protein CASSLGTGPDTQYF.